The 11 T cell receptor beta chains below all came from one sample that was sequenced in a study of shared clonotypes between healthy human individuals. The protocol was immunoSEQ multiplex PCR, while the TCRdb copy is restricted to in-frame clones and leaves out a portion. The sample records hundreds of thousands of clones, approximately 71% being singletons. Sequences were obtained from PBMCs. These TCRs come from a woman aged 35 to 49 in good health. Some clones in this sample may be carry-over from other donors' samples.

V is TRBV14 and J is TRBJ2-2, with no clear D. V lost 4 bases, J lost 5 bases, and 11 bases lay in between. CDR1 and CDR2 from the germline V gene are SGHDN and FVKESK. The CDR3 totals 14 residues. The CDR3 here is CASSPRVTTGELFF. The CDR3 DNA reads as TGTGCCAGCAGCCCCCGTGTGACAACCGGGGAGCTGTTTTTT. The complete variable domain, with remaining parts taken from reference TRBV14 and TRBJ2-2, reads EAGVTQFPSHSVIEKGQTVTLRCDPISGHDNLYWYRRVMGKEIKFLLHFVKESKQDESGMPNNRFLAERTGGTYSTLKVQPAELEDSGVYFCASSPRVTTGELFFGEGSRLTVL.

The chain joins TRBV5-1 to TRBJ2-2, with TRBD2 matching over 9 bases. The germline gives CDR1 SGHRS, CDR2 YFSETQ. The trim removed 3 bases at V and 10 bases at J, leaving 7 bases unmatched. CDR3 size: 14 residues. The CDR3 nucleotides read TGCGCCAGCAGCTCCGGGACTAGCTTGGAGGAGCTGTTTTTT. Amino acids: CASSSGTSLEELFF.

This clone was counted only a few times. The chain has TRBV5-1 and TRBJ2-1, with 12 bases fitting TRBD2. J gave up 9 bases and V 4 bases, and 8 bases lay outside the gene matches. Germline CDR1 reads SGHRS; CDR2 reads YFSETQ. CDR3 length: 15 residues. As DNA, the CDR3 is TGCGCCAGCAGCCCTCGACTAGCGGGAGAGTCTGAGCAGTTCTTC. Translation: CASSPRLAGESEQFF.

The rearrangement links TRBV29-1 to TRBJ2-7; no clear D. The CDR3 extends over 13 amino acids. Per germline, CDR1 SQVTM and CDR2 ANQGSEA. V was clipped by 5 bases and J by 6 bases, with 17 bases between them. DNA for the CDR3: TGCAGCGTTATGACATCCCCTACGGCCGAGCAGTACTTC. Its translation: CSVMTSPTAEQYF.

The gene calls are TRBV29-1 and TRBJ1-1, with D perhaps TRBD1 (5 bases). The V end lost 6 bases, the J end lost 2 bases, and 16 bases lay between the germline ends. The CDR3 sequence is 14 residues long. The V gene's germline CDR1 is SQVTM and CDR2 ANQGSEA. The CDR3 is CSVSRMGGNTEAFF. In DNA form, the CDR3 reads TGCAGCGTCTCGAGGATGGGGGGAAACACTGAAGCTTTCTTT.

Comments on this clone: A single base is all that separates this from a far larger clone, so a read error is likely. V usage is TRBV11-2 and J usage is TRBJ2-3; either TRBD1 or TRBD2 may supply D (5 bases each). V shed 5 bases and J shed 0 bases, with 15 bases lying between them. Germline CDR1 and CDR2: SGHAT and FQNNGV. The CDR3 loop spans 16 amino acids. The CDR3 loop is CASSLLRDHSTDTQYF. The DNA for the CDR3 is TGTGCCAGCAGCCTACTCCGGGACCACAGCACAGATACGCAGTATTTT.

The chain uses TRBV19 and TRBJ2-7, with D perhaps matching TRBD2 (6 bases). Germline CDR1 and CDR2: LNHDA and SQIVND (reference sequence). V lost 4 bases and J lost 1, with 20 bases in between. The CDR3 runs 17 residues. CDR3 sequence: CASSSLSGLVSSYEQYF. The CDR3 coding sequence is TGTGCCAGTAGTAGTCTTTCGGGACTCGTCTCATCCTACGAGCAGTACTTC.

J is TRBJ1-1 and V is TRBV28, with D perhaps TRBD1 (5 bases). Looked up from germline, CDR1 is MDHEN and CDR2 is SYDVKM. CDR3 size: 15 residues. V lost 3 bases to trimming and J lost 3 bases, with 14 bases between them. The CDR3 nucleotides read TGTGCCAGCAGTTTTAGATTGGGGGGAGACACTGAAGCTTTCTTT. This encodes CASSFRLGGDTEAFF.

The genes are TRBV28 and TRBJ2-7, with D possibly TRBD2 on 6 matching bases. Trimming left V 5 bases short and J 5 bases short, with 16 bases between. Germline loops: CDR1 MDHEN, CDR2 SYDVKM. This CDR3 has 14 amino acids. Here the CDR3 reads CASSPPGSGDEQYF. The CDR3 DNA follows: TGTGCCAGCAGTCCCCCGGGTAGCGGCGACGAGCAGTACTTC.

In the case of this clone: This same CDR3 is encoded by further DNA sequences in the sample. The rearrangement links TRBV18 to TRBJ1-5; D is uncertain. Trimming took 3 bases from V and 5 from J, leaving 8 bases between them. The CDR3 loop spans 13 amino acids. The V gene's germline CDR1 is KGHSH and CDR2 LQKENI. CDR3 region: CASSPGSDQPQHF. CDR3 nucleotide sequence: TGTGCCAGCTCACCCGGATCTGATCAGCCCCAGCATTTT.

CDR3 in DNA: TGTGCCAGCAGCTCAACGGGACAGGGGTGGGAGACCCAGTACTTC. Protein: CASSSTGQGWETQYF. The genes are TRBV7-6 and TRBJ2-5; 10 bases align to TRBD1. The germline CDR1 and CDR2 sequences are SGHVS and FNYEAQ. The CDR3 loop spans 15 amino acids. Unmatched junction bases numbered 7, after V lost 4 bases and J lost 5 bases.